The T cell receptor beta chain under discussion was sequenced for a study of T cells in Graves' hyperthyroidism and ophthalmopathy. Amplified TCR beta CDR3 regions derived from RNA transcripts. An initial round of RT-PCR targeting the TCR CDR3 relied on the HTBI primer set. TCRdb fed the multiplex PCR reads into MiXCR, producing one record per CDR3 protein. The data hold a few hundred thousand distinct CDR3 sequences, with 15% observed a single time. In patients aged 18 to 65, hyperthyroidism was newly diagnosed, with duration under 2 months. Any patient presenting with uncontrolled infection, other autoimmune disease, pregnancy or lactation was left out. Together with thyroid ultrasound, orbital computed tomography, serum thyroxine and TRAb, clinical symptoms were used for diagnoses. 9.5 to 10 ml fresh peripheral blood yielded the PBMCs. Germline CDR1 DFQATT, CDR2 SNEGSKA (reference sequence). CDR3 length: 14 amino acids. Trimming took 6 bases from V and 3 from J; bases not matched to a gene: 9.

This clonotype was observed many times. This receptor was identified in a woman in her twenties or thirties with Graves' hyperthyroidism. The chain recombines TRBV20-1 with TRBJ2-5; 8 bases are a match to TRBD1. Input material: blood. The CDR3 DNA is TGCAGTGCCGCGTTACCGACAGGGGAAGAGACCCAGTACTTC. Protein product: CSAALPTGEETQYF.